The 8 T cell receptor beta chains reported below all come from one sample, sequenced in a study of blood T cell repertoires in COVID-19. The method was immunoSEQ multiplex PCR; TCRdb's version includes in-frame clones alone and lacks a portion of them. Found here are hundreds of thousands of clones, approximately 82% of them singletons; the top ten hold 2.6%. The sample taken for sequencing was peripheral blood. These receptors were obtained from a woman between 70 and 85 years old with active or convalescent COVID-19.

This chain joins TRBV18 and TRBJ1-6, with 9 bases fitting TRBD1. This CDR3 has 16 amino acids. V was pared by 4 bases and J by 9 bases, with 10 bases of the junction left unmatched. Per the germline V gene, CDR1 is KGHSH and CDR2 is LQKENI. CDR3 protein: CASSRAGQGIGSPLHF. In DNA, the CDR3 is TGTGCCAGCTCACGCGCTGGACAGGGGATTGGTTCACCCCTCCACTTT.

V is TRBV5-1 and J is TRBJ2-7; D not certain. This CDR3 is built from 14 residues. The V end lost 0 bases, the J end lost 5 bases, and 12 bases lay between the germline ends. Looked up from germline, CDR1 is SGHRS and CDR2 is YFSETQ. The chain's CDR3 is CASSLGRLDNEQYF. CDR3 DNA: TGCGCCAGCAGCTTGGGCAGGCTTGATAACGAGCAGTACTTC.

V gene TRBV21-1 combines with J gene TRBJ1-2. TRBV21-1 is given as a pseudogene. CDR3 size: 12 residues. CDR3 in DNA: TGTGCCAGCAGCAAAGGAGACTATGGCTACACCTTC. This codes for CASSKGDYGYTF.

As concerns this clone: This may arise from a read error, as a much more abundant clone is one base away. The genes are TRBV10-1 and TRBJ2-7, with D possibly being TRBD1 (6 bases). V was clipped by 3 bases and J by 3 bases, with 6 bases between them. This CDR3 spans 12 amino acids. CDR1 is WNHNN and CDR2 is SYGVQD in the germline V gene (reference sequence). The CDR3 protein is CASSEQGYEQYF. The CDR3 DNA is TGCGCCAGCAGTGAACAGGGCTACGAGCAGTACTTC.

V is TRBV6-5 and J is TRBJ2-7; no definite D call. Germline V gene sequence: CDR1 MNHEY, CDR2 SVGAGI. CDR3 size: 12 residues. V was clipped by 4 bases and J by 3 bases, with 7 bases between them. CDR3 in amino acids: CASSSPSYEQYF. The CDR3 DNA is TGTGCCAGCAGTTCACCTAGCTACGAGCAGTACTTC.

This clone was recorded a few times. DNA for the CDR3: TGTGCCAGCAGCTTGAACAGGGGCGGTCGAGAGACCCAGTACTTC. This encodes CASSLNRGGRETQYF. The chain joins TRBV5-4 to TRBJ2-5, with 7 bases matching TRBD1. The CDR3 covers 15 residues. After removal of 1 base from V and 4 bases from J, the junction contained 7 bases not matched to a gene. From germline, CDR1 is SGHNT and CDR2 YYREEE (reference sequence). Supplemented by reference TRBV5-4 and TRBJ2-5, the full variable domain reads ETGVTQSPTHLIKTRGQQVTLRCSSQSGHNTVSWYQQALGQGPQFIFQYYREEENGRGNFPPRFSGLQFPNYSSELNVNALELDDSALYLCASSLNRGGRETQYFGPGTRLLVL.

The chain joins TRBV5-1 to TRBJ2-7; TRBD1 matches at 9 bases. The CDR3 consists of 16 residues. Germline CDR1 reads SGHRS; CDR2 reads YFSETQ. V dropped 4 bases and J dropped 4; count of bases not matched to a gene: 12. The CDR3 spells CASSAAPRQGGYEQYF. CDR3 sequence (DNA): TGCGCCAGCAGCGCGGCCCCAAGACAGGGGGGATACGAGCAGTACTTC.

Points on this clone: The same CDR3 is also encoded by other DNA sequences in this sample. V and J are TRBV9 and TRBJ1-1; possibly TRBD1 for D (6 bases). The germline V gene has CDR1 SGDLS and CDR2 YYNGEE. Between the trimmed V and J ends, which lost 0 bases and 4 bases, there was a span of 13 bases. CDR3 length equals 15 residues. The CDR3 is CASSVAPGGGTEAFF. CDR3 bases: TGTGCCAGCAGCGTAGCCCCGGGGGGCGGCACTGAAGCTTTCTTT.